Each of the 20 T cell receptor beta chains below was sequenced from the same sample in a study of T cells in Graves' hyperthyroidism and ophthalmopathy. Amplification of TCR beta CDR3 regions was performed using RNA transcripts as template. Using the HTBI primer set, a first-round RT-PCR was run on the TCR CDR3. MiXCR, run by TCRdb on the multiplex PCR reads, gives a single entry per CDR3 protein. The sample lists about 720,000 distinct CDR3 sequences, around 15% occurring once. The sequencing sample was made of blood. The receptors come from a young man with Graves' hyperthyroidism.

In this sample, this clonotype turned up many times. The genes are TRBV6-1 and TRBJ2-5, with 8 bases matching TRBD2. V lost 5 bases, J lost 4 bases, and 9 bases stayed unmatched. CDR3 length: 15 residues. Germline V gives CDR1 MNHNS, CDR2 SASEGT. CDR3 bases: TGTGCCAGCAGTTCCGGTTTACTAGCGGCAGAGACCCAGTACTTC. Translation: CASSSGLLAAETQYF.

The gene calls are TRBV7-9 and TRBJ2-7; tentatively, D is TRBD2 (5 bases). The V gene lost 5 bases and the J gene lost 6 bases, with 20 bases spanning the gap. The CDR3 is 15 amino acids. Germline assignment: CDR1 SEHNR and CDR2 FQNEAQ (reference sequence). CDR3 residues: CASSHSGLNPCEQYF. DNA for the CDR3: TGTGCCAGCAGCCACAGCGGCCTTAATCCCTGCGAGCAGTACTTC. Supplemented by reference TRBV7-9 and TRBJ2-7, the full variable domain reads DTGVSQNPRHKITKRGQNVTFRCDPISEHNRLYWYRQTLGQGPEFLTYFQNEAQLEKSRLLSDRFSAERPKGSFSTLEIQRTEQGDSAMYLCASSHSGLNPCEQYFGPGTRLTVT.

This clonotype was seen ten or more times. J is TRBJ2-1 and V is TRBV20-1; D could derive from TRBD1 or TRBD2 (5 bases each). V gave up 6 bases and J gave up 1 base, with 13 bases separating them. This CDR3 comprises 14 residues. Per the germline V gene, CDR1 is DFQATT and CDR2 is SNEGSKA (reference sequence). CDR3 DNA sequence: TGCAGTGCCGGGGACGTGGGATCCTACAATGAGCAGTTCTTC. Its translation is CSAGDVGSYNEQFF.

In this sample, this clonotype turned up many times. This chain connects TRBV29-1 to TRBJ2-7, with a weak D call TRBD2 (6 bases). CDR1 is SQVTM, CDR2 ANQGSEA, per germline. V lost 5 bases to trimming and J lost 0 bases, with 8 bases between them. This CDR3 has 12 amino acids. This chain's CDR3 is CSVLRDSYEQYF. The CDR3 coding sequence is TGCAGCGTTCTGCGGGACTCCTACGAGCAGTACTTC.

This clonotype was recorded at least ten times. The chain employs TRBV10-1 and TRBJ2-1, with 7 bases lining up with TRBD2. CDR3 size: 15 residues. From germline, CDR1 is WNHNN and CDR2 SYGVQD (reference sequence). The J segment lost 5 bases and the V segment lost 2 bases, leaving 6 bases of the junction unmatched. The CDR3 loop reads CASSEKRDGDNEQFF. The CDR3 DNA follows: TGCGCCAGCAGTGAGAAGCGGGATGGCGACAATGAGCAGTTCTTC.

This clonotype has only a few counts. The J gene is TRBJ1-4, the V gene TRBV11-1; no firm D call. The CDR3 sequence is 13 residues long. Germline V CDR1 and CDR2: SGHAT, FQDESV (reference sequence). Trimming removed 8 bases at V and 2 bases at J, with 9 bases between. The CDR3 loop is CASAVGTNEKLFF. The CDR3 nucleotides read TGTGCCAGCGCTGTGGGGACTAATGAAAAACTGTTTTTT. The variable domain in full, with the rest retrieved from reference TRBV11-1 and TRBJ1-4, is EAEVAQSPRYKITEKSQAVAFWCDPISGHATLYWYRQILGQGPELLVQFQDESVVDDSQLPKDRFSAERLKGVDSTLKIQPAELGDSAMYLCASAVGTNEKLFFGSGTQLSVL.

This clonotype occurred a few times. The chain links TRBV20-1 to TRBJ2-1; 11 bases map to TRBD2. CDR3 size: 13 residues. The V and J ends lost 8 bases and 7 bases, in that order; junction bases with no gene match: 7. The germline gives CDR1 DFQATT, CDR2 SNEGSKA (reference sequence). CDR3 in DNA: TGCAGTACTACTAGCGGGGGTTGGAATGAGCAGTTCTTC. Encoded protein: CSTTSGGWNEQFF.

This clonotype occurred many times. The rearrangement joins TRBV29-1 to TRBJ2-2; no definite D call. The CDR3 covers 14 residues. V shed 2 bases and J shed 2 bases, with 9 bases lying between them. CDR1 and CDR2 from the germline V gene are SQVTM and ANQGSEA. CDR3 DNA sequence: TGCAGCGTTGAACTACCGACCAACACCGGGGAGCTGTTTTTT. This codes for CSVELPTNTGELFF.

The rearrangement joins TRBV28 to TRBJ2-7; D may match TRBD1 or TRBD2 (5 bases each). Trimming removed 6 bases at V and 2 bases at J, with 11 bases between. The CDR3 is made up of 13 amino acids. The germline V gene has CDR1 MDHEN and CDR2 SYDVKM. CDR3 sequence reads: CASSRDPAYEQYF. In nucleotides, the CDR3 is TGTGCCAGCAGCCGGGACCCAGCCTACGAGCAGTACTTC.

This clonotype was found a few times. The V call is TRBV29-1, the J call TRBJ1-5, with no clear D. Trimming took 5 bases from V and 2 from J, leaving 7 bases between them. Germline V gives CDR1 SQVTM, CDR2 ANQGSEA. The CDR3 consists of 12 residues. The CDR3 loop is CSVRAGNQPQHF. The CDR3, as DNA: TGCAGCGTTAGGGCAGGCAATCAGCCCCAGCATTTT.

This clonotype showed up just a few times. V is TRBV28 and J is TRBJ1-6; no reliable D call. The germline V gene encodes CDR1 MDHEN and CDR2 SYDVKM. Trimming stripped 2 bases from V and 8 bases from J, with 10 bases between. The CDR3 is 14 residues long. In nucleotides, the CDR3 is TGTGCCAGCAGTTTAACTCGCGCTGATTCACCCCTCCACTTT. Encoded protein: CASSLTRADSPLHF.

This clonotype turned up a few times. The chain employs TRBV15 and TRBJ1-1, with no clear D. The V and J ends lost 7 bases and 1 base respectively, with 10 bases between them. Germline CDR1 and CDR2: LNHNV and YYDKDF (reference sequence). This CDR3 contains 13 residues. The CDR3 loop reads CATTAGSNTEAFF. The DNA for the CDR3 is TGTGCCACCACCGCGGGTTCGAACACTGAAGCTTTCTTT.

This clonotype was counted between two and nine times. The chain is built from TRBV6-1 and TRBJ1-4; D uncertain. Trimming stripped 5 bases from V and 0 bases from J, with 28 bases between. CDR3 length: 21 amino acids. Germline CDR1 is MNHNS and CDR2 is SASEGT. The CDR3 is CASSPTSTGSREIATNEKLFF. Here the CDR3 DNA reads TGTGCCAGCAGTCCAACCTCGACCGGGTCACGAGAGATTGCAACTAATGAAAAACTGTTTTTT.

This clonotype was counted many times. The chain is built from TRBV6-1 and TRBJ2-7; D is unclear. This CDR3 spans 12 amino acids. V lost 7 bases, J lost 6 bases, and 13 bases lay in between. Germline CDR1 and CDR2: MNHNS and SASEGT. CDR3 in DNA: TGTGCCAGCACGTCTATCTCTTCCGAGCAGTACTTC. Translating gives CASTSISSEQYF.

This clonotype came up many times. V gene TRBV20-1 combines with J gene TRBJ2-1, with 7 bases identical to TRBD2. This CDR3 spans 14 amino acids. V lost 4 bases to trimming and J lost 0 bases; unmatched junction nucleotides: 3. The germline V gene has CDR1 DFQATT and CDR2 SNEGSKA (reference sequence). Here the CDR3 reads CSAIAGDSYNEQFF. CDR3 DNA: TGCAGTGCTATTGCGGGAGACTCCTACAATGAGCAGTTCTTC.

This clonotype was counted a few times. The rearrangement joins TRBV24-1 to TRBJ2-3; the match to TRBD2 covers 10 bases. Germline lookup yields CDR1 KGHDR and CDR2 SFDVKD. The CDR3 is 16 residues long. The trim removed 3 bases at V and 4 bases at J, leaving 6 bases unmatched. The CDR3 spells CATSDVTSGISDTQYF. The CDR3 coding sequence is TGTGCCACCAGTGATGTTACTAGCGGGATCTCAGATACGCAGTATTTT.

In regard to this clonotype: This may stem from a read error, because a much larger clone lies one nucleotide away. V usage is TRBV6-1 and J usage is TRBJ2-5; 9 bases match TRBD2. The CDR3 length is 15 residues. J was trimmed by 1 base and V by 4 bases; bases with no gene match: 4. The germline V gene encodes CDR1 MNHNS and CDR2 SASEGT. CDR3 coding DNA: TGTGCCAGCAGTGCCAGCGGGAGGCCCCAAGAGACCCAGTACTTC. Translated: CASSASGRPQETQYF.

This clonotype has just a few counts. V gene TRBV5-1 combines with J gene TRBJ2-7, with 8 bases that match TRBD2. J gave up 4 bases and V 5 bases, and 8 bases lay outside the gene matches. Per germline, CDR1 SGHRS and CDR2 YFSETQ. The CDR3 runs to 14 residues. The CDR3 here is CASSQTSGTYEQYF. The CDR3 DNA reads as TGCGCCAGCAGTCAAACTAGCGGAACGTACGAGCAGTACTTC.

The J gene is TRBJ2-7, the V gene TRBV5-5; TRBD2 agrees at 14 bases. This CDR3 comprises 16 residues. Per the germline V gene, CDR1 is SGHKS and CDR2 is YYEKEE (reference sequence). V was clipped by 3 bases and J by 6 bases; unmatched bases: 8. CDR3 sequence reads: CASSSTSGRDGIEQYF. CDR3 sequence (DNA): TGTGCCAGCAGCTCGACTAGCGGGAGGGACGGGATCGAGCAGTACTTC.

This clonotype was observed many times. The chain recombines TRBV12-3 or TRBV12-4 with TRBJ2-3; no definite D call. Deletions cut 5 bases from V and 4 bases from J, with 7 bases between. The CDR3 sequence is 12 residues long. In DNA form, the CDR3 reads TGTGCCAGCAGTCAGCCTCCAGATACGCAGTATTTT. As protein: CASSQPPDTQYF.